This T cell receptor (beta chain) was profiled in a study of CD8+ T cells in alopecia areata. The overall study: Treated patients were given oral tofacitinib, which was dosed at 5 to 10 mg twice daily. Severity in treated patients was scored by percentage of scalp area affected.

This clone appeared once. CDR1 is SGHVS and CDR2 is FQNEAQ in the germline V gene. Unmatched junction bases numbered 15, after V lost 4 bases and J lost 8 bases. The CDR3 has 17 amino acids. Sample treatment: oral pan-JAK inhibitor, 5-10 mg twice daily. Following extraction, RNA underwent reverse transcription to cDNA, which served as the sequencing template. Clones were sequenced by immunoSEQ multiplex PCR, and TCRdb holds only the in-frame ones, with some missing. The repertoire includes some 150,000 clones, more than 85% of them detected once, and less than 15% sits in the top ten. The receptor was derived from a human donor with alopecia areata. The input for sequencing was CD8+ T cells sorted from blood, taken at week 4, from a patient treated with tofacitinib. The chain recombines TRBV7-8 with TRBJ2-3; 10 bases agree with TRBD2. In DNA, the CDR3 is TGTGCCAGCAGCTCCACCGGACTAGCGGCAGATTTTGGTACGCAGTATTTT. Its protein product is CASSSTGLAADFGTQYF. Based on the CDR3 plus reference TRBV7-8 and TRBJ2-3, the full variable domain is GAGVSQSPRYKVAKRGQDVALRCDPISGHVSLFWYQQALGQGPEFLTYFQNEAQLDKSGLPSDRFFAERPEGSVSTLKIQRTQQEDSAVYLCASSSTGLAADFGTQYFGPGTRLTVL.